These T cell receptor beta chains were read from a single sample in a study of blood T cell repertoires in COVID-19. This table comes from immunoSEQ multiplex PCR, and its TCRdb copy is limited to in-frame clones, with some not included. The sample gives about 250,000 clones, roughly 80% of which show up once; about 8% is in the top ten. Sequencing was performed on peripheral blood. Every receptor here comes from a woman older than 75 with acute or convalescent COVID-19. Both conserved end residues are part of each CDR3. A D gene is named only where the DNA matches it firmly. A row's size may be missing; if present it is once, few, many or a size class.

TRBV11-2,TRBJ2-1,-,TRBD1,TGTGCCAGCAGCCAAGACAGGGGATCCTACAATGAGCAGTTCTTC,CASSQDRGSYNEQFF
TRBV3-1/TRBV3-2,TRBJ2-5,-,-,TGTGCCAGCAGCCAATCCGGGGAAGAGACCCAGTACTTC,CASSQSGEETQYF
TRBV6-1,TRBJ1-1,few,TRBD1,TGTGCCAGCAGTGAAACCGACAGGGCCACTGAAGCTTTCTTT,CASSETDRATEAFF
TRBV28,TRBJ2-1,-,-,TGTGCCAGCAGTGCCCGGGCCCCGGGATCGTATGAGCAGTTCTTC,CASSARAPGSYEQFF
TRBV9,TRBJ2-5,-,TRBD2,TGTGCCAGCAGCGATCGACTAGCGGGAGTTGGAGAGACCCAGTACTTC,CASSDRLAGVGETQYF
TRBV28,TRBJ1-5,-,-,TGTGCCAGCAGTTCCGCGGAGGCCCAGCATTTT,CASSSAEAQHF
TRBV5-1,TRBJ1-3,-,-,TGCGCCAGCAGCTACACGTCCAGTTCTGGAAACACCATATATTTT,CASSYTSSSGNTIYF
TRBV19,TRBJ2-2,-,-,TGTGCCAGTAGTATTCCGGGACAGAACACCGGGGAGCTGTTTTTT,CASSIPGQNTGELFF
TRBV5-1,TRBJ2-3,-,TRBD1,TGCGCCAGCAGCTTGGGGACAGGGAGAAGTACAGATACGCAGTATTTT,CASSLGTGRSTDTQYF
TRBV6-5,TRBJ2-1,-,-,TGTGCCAGCAGTTCGGTTGACAATGAGCAGTTCTTC,CASSSVDNEQFF
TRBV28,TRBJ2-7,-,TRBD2,TGTGCCGCGGGGACTAGCGGGATCTACGAGCAGTACTTC,CAAGTSGIYEQYF